A selection of T cell receptor beta chains follows, all from one sample in a study of shared clonotypes between healthy human individuals. Sequenced by immunoSEQ multiplex PCR; TCRdb stores in-frame clones only, minus some. The table has 650,000 to 800,000 clones, about 90% seen once. The sequencing sample was made of naive CD8+ T cells sorted from blood. The receptors originated from a man under 40 in good health. The CDR3 runs from the conserved cysteine through the conserved F or W. The order of the fields is clone size, J gene, V gene, D gene, CDR3 protein, CDR3 DNA. The D gene is left open where the match is weak. Only some rows state a clone size, as once, few, many or a class for expanded clones.

>.|TRBJ2-3|TRBV7-8|TRBD2
CASNLGLALVDTQYF
TGTGCCAGCAATTTGGGACTAGCTTTAGTTGATACGCAGTATTTT
>.|TRBJ2-7|TRBV11-2|.
CASSLDLGASYEQYF
TGTGCCAGCAGCTTAGATCTGGGGGCCTCCTACGAGCAGTACTTC
>.|TRBJ2-1|TRBV5-6|TRBD2
CASSIGLVVYNEQFF
TGTGCCAGCAGCATCGGACTAGTAGTCTACAATGAGCAGTTCTTC
>.|TRBJ2-7|TRBV7-8|TRBD2
CASSLPGTSNRYEQYF
TGTGCCAGCAGCTTACCCGGGACTAGCAATCGGTACGAGCAGTACTTC
>.|TRBJ2-7|TRBV2|.
CASSSYPYEQYF
TGTGCCAGCAGTTCTTACCCTTACGAGCAGTACTTC
>.|TRBJ1-1|TRBV7-8|.
CASSLGGGDTNTEAFF
TGTGCCAGCAGCTTAGGCGGGGGAGATACGAACACTGAAGCTTTCTTT
>.|TRBJ1-1|TRBV5-1|.
CASSVGLNTEAFF
TGCGCCAGCAGCGTAGGGTTAAACACTGAAGCTTTCTTT
>.|TRBJ2-1|TRBV5-1|TRBD2
CASSLPGTTYNEQFF
TGCGCCAGCAGCCTCCCCGGGACTACTTACAATGAGCAGTTCTTC
>.|TRBJ2-1|TRBV9|TRBD1
CASSVVGQGWNEQFF
TGTGCCAGCAGCGTGGTAGGACAGGGTTGGAATGAGCAGTTCTTC
>.|TRBJ1-5|TRBV19|.
CASSISGAGNQPQHF
TGTGCCAGTAGTATTTCTGGGGCGGGCAATCAGCCCCAGCATTTT
>.|TRBJ1-2|TRBV19|.
CASRVAGAPHGYTF
TGTGCCAGTAGAGTAGCAGGGGCCCCCCATGGCTACACCTTC
>.|TRBJ2-7|TRBV6-1|.
CASSPGERMTYEQYF
TGTGCCAGCTCCCCCGGTGAGAGGATGACCTACGAGCAGTACTTC
>.|TRBJ2-3|TRBV4-1|TRBD2
CASSQDLAGSTDTQYF
TGCGCCAGCAGCCAAGACCTAGCGGGGAGCACAGATACGCAGTATTTT
>.|TRBJ2-1|TRBV7-9|TRBD1
CASSSDREVYNEQFF
TGTGCCAGCAGCTCGGACAGGGAGGTCTACAATGAGCAGTTCTTC
>once|TRBJ1-2|TRBV5-5|TRBD1
CASSSSWDSYYGYTF
TGTGCCAGCAGCTCGAGCTGGGACAGCTACTATGGCTACACCTTC
>.|TRBJ1-1|TRBV28|.
CASSASGFTEAFF
TGTGCCAGCAGTGCCTCAGGGTTCACTGAAGCTTTCTTT
>.|TRBJ1-1|TRBV7-3|.
CASSLIRQQNTEAFF
TGTGCCAGCAGCTTAATTAGGCAGCAAAACACTGAAGCTTTCTTT
>.|TRBJ1-1|TRBV13|.
CASSLGEKVREAFF
TGTGCCAGCAGCTTGGGGGAAAAGGTCCGCGAAGCTTTCTTT
>.|TRBJ1-1|TRBV6-1|.
CASSEREAFF
TGTGCCAGCAGTGAAAGGGAAGCTTTCTTT